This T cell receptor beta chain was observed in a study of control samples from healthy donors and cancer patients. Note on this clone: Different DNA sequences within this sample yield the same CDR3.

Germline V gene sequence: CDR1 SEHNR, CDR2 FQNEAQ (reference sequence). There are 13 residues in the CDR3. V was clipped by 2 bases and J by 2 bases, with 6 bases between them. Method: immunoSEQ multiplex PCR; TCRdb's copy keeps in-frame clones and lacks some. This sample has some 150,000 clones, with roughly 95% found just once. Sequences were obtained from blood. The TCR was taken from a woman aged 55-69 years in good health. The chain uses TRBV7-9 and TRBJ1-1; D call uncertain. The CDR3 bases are TGTGCCAGCAGCTTAAATTCCAACACTGAAGCTTTCTTT. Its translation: CASSLNSNTEAFF.